Listed below are T cell receptor beta chains from one sample, sequenced in a study of blood T cell repertoires in COVID-19. TCRdb's copy holds only in-frame clones and misses some; the assay was immunoSEQ multiplex PCR. The sample consists of roughly 260,000 clones, about 88% of them appearing once. The material sequenced was peripheral blood. The receptors here all came from a man aged 60 to 69 who had recovered from COVID-19. Both conserved end residues are part of each CDR3. D genes are given only for firm matches. Only part of the rows carry a size: once, few, many, or a class if the clone is expanded.

CDR3 protein	CDR3 DNA	V gene	D gene	CDR3 length	clone size	J gene
CASSYSGQGHTGELFF	TGTGCCAGCAGTTACTCCGGACAGGGACACACCGGGGAGCTGTTTTTT	TRBV6-2/TRBV6-3	TRBD1	16	-	TRBJ2-2
CATSDMKGEQYF	TGTGCCACCAGTGATATGAAGGGGGAGCAGTACTTC	TRBV24-1	-	12	-	TRBJ2-7
CAWSLNRGMIYNEQFF	TGTGCCTGGAGTTTAAACAGGGGCATGATTTACAATGAGCAGTTCTTC	TRBV30	TRBD1	16	-	TRBJ2-1
CATSRPGTGESYEQYF	TGTGCCACCAGCAGGCCCGGGACAGGGGAGTCCTACGAGCAGTACTTC	TRBV15	TRBD1	16	-	TRBJ2-7
CARGTAYGYTF	TGTGCCAGGGGGACAGCCTATGGCTACACCTTC	TRBV30	TRBD1	11	-	TRBJ1-2
CASSLDGGRTDTQYF	TGCGCCAGCAGCCTGGACGGGGGGCGGACAGATACGCAGTATTTT	TRBV5-1	-	15	-	TRBJ2-3
CASSLQGTNSPLHF	TGCGCCAGCAGTTTACAGGGGACCAATTCACCCCTCCACTTT	TRBV10-1	TRBD1	14	-	TRBJ1-6
CASSPPRQGPREGRGYTF	TGTGCCAGCTCACCACCGAGACAGGGGCCGAGGGAGGGTCGGGGCTACACCTTC	TRBV18	TRBD1	18	-	TRBJ1-2
CSASPLGGRINQPQHF	TGCAGTGCTAGTCCCTTGGGGGGGAGAATCAATCAGCCCCAGCATTTT	TRBV20-1	-	16	-	TRBJ1-5
CASRTTWGGQSPLHF	TGTGCCAGCAGAACCACGTGGGGGGGGCAATCACCCCTCCACTTT	TRBV3-1/TRBV3-2	-	15	-	TRBJ1-6
CASSARWGDGSPLHF	TGTGCCAGCAGCGCAAGGTGGGGGGACGGGTCACCCCTCCACTTT	TRBV13	-	15	-	TRBJ1-6
CASSQERKRGSLGDTQYF	TGCGCCAGCAGCCAAGAGAGGAAGCGGGGCAGCCTCGGAGATACGCAGTATTTT	TRBV4-1	TRBD2	18	-	TRBJ2-3
CASSLAMGAYEKLFF	TGCGCCAGCAGCTTGGCCATGGGGGCGTACGAAAAACTGTTTTTT	TRBV5-1	-	15	-	TRBJ1-4
CASSVGFGADTQYF	TGTGCCAGCAGCGTAGGGTTCGGGGCAGATACGCAGTATTTT	TRBV9	-	14	-	TRBJ2-3
CASSLGTAPAADTIYF	TGCGCCAGCAGCTTGGGGACAGCCCCAGCGGCGGACACCATATATTTT	TRBV5-1	-	16	-	TRBJ1-3
CASSSLGTTPYEQYF	TGTGCCAGCAGCTCCCTGGGGACTACACCCTACGAGCAGTACTTC	TRBV27	TRBD2	15	-	TRBJ2-7
CAWNRGTGGAGNQPQHF	TGTGCCTGGAATAGGGGGACAGGGGGCGCGGGCAATCAGCCCCAGCATTTT	TRBV30	TRBD1	17	-	TRBJ1-5
CASSSGTSGHNEQFF	TGTGCCAGCAGCTCCGGGACTAGCGGGCACAATGAGCAGTTCTTC	TRBV11-1	TRBD2	15	once	TRBJ2-1
CASSQPGGNTIYF	TGCGCCAGCAGCCAGCCAGGAGGAAACACCATATATTTT	TRBV4-1	-	13	-	TRBJ1-3
CASRLAGGVDEQFF	TGCGCCAGCAGACTAGCGGGGGGAGTCGATGAGCAGTTCTTC	TRBV5-1	TRBD2	14	once	TRBJ2-1
CASNQGGYGYTF	TGTGCCAGCAATCAGGGTGGCTATGGCTACACCTTC	TRBV7-2	-	12	few	TRBJ1-2
CASSSTTDTEAFF	TGTGCTAGCAGCTCAACCACGGACACTGAAGCTTTCTTT	TRBV7-7	-	13	-	TRBJ1-1
CASSLVGDYTDTQYF	TGCGCCAGCAGCTTGGTAGGGGACTACACAGATACGCAGTATTTT	TRBV5-1	TRBD2	15	-	TRBJ2-3
CASSPPWGGNTEAFF	TGTGCCAGCAGTCCTCCTTGGGGGGGAAACACTGAAGCTTTCTTT	TRBV25-1	-	15	once	TRBJ1-1
CASSGGSYEQYF	TGTGCCAGCAGCGGGGGCAGCTACGAGCAGTACTTC	TRBV3-1/TRBV3-2	-	12	-	TRBJ2-7
CASTTVQETQYF	TGTGCCAGCACTACCGTGCAAGAGACCCAGTACTTC	TRBV6-6	-	12	-	TRBJ2-5
CASIGSTSSKDTQYF	TGTGCCAGCATTGGGTCGACTAGCAGTAAAGATACGCAGTATTTT	TRBV2	TRBD2	15	once	TRBJ2-3
CASSLEGGDFNEQFF	TGTGCCAGCAGCTTAGAGGGGGGGGATTTCAATGAGCAGTTCTTC	TRBV11-2	TRBD2	15	-	TRBJ2-1
CASSLTPTGHETQYF	TGTGCCAGCAGCTTAACTCCGACAGGGCATGAGACCCAGTACTTC	TRBV7-3	TRBD1	15	once	TRBJ2-5
CASSFGTVNTEAFF	TGTGCCAGCAGCTTTGGGACAGTGAACACTGAAGCTTTCTTT	TRBV5-6	TRBD1	14	-	TRBJ1-1
CASLPGQGAEQYF	TGTGCCAGTTTACCGGGACAGGGGGCCGAGCAGTACTTC	TRBV6-6	TRBD1	13	-	TRBJ2-7
CASSMDSPYEQYF	TGCGCCAGCAGCATGGACAGCCCCTACGAGCAGTACTTC	TRBV5-1	-	13	-	TRBJ2-7
CASSSHSSGSYNEQFF	TGTGCCAGCAGCTCCCATAGCAGTGGCTCCTACAATGAGCAGTTCTTC	TRBV7-2	-	16	-	TRBJ2-1
CASSDTGTGYSGYTF	TGTGCCAGCAGCGATACCGGGACAGGGTATAGTGGCTACACCTTC	TRBV11-2	TRBD1	15	-	TRBJ1-2